This TCR beta chain was recorded in a study of T cell responses to AZD1222 COVID-19 vaccine. Study-wide results and caveats: The study identified only five to seven AZD1222 recipients as seropositive at baseline. Possibly, clonal diversity was underestimated; donors were largely white British and included more females.

Assay used: immunoSEQ multiplex PCR; TCRdb lists only in-frame clones, some missing. The sample carries 120,000 to 150,000 clones, roughly 87% recorded once. Germline CDR1 reads SGHRS; CDR2 reads YFSETQ. CDR3 length equals 14 residues. V was shortened by 3 bases and J by 0 bases, with 8 bases between the two germline ends. Concerning this clone itself: No antigen is known for it.

This receptor was identified in an adult who received the MenACWY meningococcal vaccine as a control. The J gene is TRBJ2-3, the V gene TRBV5-1; D not certain. The sample in question was peripheral blood, obtained 28 days after the second dose of the MenACWY control vaccine. The CDR3, as DNA: TGCGCCAGCAGCTCGACTGGTAGCACAGATACGCAGTATTTT. Amino acid sequence: CASSSTGSTDTQYF.